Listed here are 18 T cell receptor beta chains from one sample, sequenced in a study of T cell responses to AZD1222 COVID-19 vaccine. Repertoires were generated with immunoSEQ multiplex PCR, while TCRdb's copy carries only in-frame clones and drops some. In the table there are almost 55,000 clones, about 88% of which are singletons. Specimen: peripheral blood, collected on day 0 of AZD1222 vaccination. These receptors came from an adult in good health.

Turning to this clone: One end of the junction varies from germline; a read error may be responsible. The CDR3 protein is CASSLMSGRLRF. In nucleotides, the CDR3 is TGTGCCAGCAGTTTAATGAGCGGGAGGCTCCGATTC. This chain links TRBV12-3 or TRBV12-4 with TRBJ2-7; 9 nucleotides agree with TRBD2. The CDR3 loop spans 12 amino acids.

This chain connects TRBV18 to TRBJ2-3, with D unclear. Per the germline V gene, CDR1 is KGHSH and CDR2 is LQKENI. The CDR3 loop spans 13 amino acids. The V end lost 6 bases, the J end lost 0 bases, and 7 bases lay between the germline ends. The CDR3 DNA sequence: TGTGCCAGCTCTATGGGGAGCACAGATACGCAGTATTTT. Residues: CASSMGSTDTQYF.

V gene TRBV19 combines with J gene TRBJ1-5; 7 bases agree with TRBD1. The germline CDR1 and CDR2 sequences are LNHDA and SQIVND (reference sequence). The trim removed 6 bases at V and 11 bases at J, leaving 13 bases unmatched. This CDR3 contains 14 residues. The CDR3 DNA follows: TGTGCCAGTAGGTCCGGGACAGCGATCAGCACCCAGCATTTT. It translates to CASRSGTAISTQHF.

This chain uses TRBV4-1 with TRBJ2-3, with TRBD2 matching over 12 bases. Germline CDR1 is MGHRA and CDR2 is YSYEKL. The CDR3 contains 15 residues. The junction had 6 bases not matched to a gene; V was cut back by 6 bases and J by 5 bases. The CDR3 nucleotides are TGCGCCAGCAGGGGTACTAGCGGGAGGATAGATACGCAGTATTTT. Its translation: CASRGTSGRIDTQYF.

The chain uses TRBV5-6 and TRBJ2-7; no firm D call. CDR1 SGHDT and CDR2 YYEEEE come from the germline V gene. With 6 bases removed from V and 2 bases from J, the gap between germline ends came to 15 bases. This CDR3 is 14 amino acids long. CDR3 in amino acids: CASKRTVQTYEQYF. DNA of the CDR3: TGTGCCAGCAAAAGGACGGTTCAGACCTACGAGCAGTACTTC. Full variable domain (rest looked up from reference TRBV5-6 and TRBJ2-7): DAGVTQSPTHLIKTRGQQVTLRCSPKSGHDTVSWYQQALGQGPQFIFQYYEEEERQRGNFPDRFSGHQFPNYSSELNVNALLLGDSALYLCASKRTVQTYEQYFGPGTRLTVT.

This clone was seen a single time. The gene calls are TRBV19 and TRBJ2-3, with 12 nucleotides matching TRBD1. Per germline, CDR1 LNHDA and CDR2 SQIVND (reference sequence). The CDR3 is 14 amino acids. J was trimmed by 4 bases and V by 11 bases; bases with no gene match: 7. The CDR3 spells CAARDRGLSDTQYF. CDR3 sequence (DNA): TGTGCCGCCCGGGACAGGGGGCTTTCAGATACGCAGTATTTT.

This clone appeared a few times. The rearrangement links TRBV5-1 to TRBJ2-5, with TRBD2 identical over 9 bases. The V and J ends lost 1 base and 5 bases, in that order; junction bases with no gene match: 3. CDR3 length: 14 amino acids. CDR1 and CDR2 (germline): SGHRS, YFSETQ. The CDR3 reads CASSLTSGQETQYF. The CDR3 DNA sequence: TGCGCCAGCAGCTTGACTAGCGGGCAGGAGACCCAGTACTTC.

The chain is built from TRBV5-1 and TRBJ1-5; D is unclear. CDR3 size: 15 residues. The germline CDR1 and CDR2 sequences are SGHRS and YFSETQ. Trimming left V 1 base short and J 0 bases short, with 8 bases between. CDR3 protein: CASSLRGLSNQPQHF. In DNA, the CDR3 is TGCGCCAGCAGCTTGCGCGGACTTAGCAATCAGCCCCAGCATTTT.

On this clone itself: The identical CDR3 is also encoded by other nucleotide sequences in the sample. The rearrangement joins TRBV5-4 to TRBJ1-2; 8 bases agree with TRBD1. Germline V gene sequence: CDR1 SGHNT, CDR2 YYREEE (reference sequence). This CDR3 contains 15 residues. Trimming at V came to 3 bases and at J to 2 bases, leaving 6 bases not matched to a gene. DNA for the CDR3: TGTGCCAGCAGCTATGACAGGGGCCTCAACTATGGCTACACCTTC. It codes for CASSYDRGLNYGYTF.

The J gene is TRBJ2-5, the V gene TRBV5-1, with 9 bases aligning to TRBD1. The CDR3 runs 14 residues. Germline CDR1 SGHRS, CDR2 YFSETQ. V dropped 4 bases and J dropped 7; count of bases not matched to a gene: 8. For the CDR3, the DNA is TGCGCCAGCAGCCCGGGACAGGGAATGTGGACCCAGTACTTC. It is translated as CASSPGQGMWTQYF. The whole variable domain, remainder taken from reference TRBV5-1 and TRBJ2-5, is KAGVTQTPRYLIKTRGQQVTLSCSPISGHRSVSWYQQTPGQGLQFLFEYFSETQRNKGNFPGRFSGRQFSNSRSEMNVSTLELGDSALYLCASSPGQGMWTQYFGPGTRLLVL.

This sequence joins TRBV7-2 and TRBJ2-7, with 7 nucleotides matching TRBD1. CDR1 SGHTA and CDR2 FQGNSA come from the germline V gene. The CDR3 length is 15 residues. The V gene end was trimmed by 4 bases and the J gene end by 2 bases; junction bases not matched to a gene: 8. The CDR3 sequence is CASSSATGSTYEQYF. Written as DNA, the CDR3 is TGTGCCAGCAGCTCCGCGACAGGGAGCACCTACGAGCAGTACTTC.

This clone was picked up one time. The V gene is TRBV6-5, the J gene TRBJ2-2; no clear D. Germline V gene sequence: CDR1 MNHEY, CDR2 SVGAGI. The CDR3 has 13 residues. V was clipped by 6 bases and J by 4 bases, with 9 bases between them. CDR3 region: CASRPSGTGELFF. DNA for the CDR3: TGTGCCAGCAGACCATCAGGCACCGGGGAGCTGTTTTTT.

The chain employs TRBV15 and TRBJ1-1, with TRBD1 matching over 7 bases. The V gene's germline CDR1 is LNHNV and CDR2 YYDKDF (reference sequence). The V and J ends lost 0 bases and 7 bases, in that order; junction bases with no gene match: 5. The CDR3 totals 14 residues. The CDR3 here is CATSREVQGSEAFF. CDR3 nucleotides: TGTGCCACCAGCAGAGAGGTACAGGGGAGTGAAGCTTTCTTT.

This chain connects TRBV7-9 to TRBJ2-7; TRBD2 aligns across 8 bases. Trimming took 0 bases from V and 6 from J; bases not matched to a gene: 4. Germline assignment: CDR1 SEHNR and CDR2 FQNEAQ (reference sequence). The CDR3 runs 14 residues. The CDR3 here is CASSLAAGVPEQYF. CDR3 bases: TGTGCCAGCAGCTTAGCAGCGGGAGTCCCCGAGCAGTACTTC.

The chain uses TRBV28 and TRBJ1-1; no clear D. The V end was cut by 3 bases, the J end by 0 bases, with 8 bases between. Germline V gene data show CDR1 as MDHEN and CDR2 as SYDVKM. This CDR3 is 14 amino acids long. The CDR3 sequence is CASSLVNMNTEAFF. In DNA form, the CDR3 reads TGTGCCAGCAGTTTGGTCAATATGAACACTGAAGCTTTCTTT.

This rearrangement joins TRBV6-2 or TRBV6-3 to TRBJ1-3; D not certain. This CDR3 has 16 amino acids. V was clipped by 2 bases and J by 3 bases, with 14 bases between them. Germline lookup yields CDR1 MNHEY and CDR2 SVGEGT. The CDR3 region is CASSYVNPALGNTIYF. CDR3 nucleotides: TGTGCCAGCAGTTACGTAAACCCGGCACTTGGAAACACCATATATTTT.

CDR3 bases: TGTGCCAGCAGCCAGGGACAGGGGGCTGGTGAAAAACTGTTTTTT. The encoded protein is CASSQGQGAGEKLFF. The rearrangement links TRBV3-1 (or the pseudogene TRBV3-2) to TRBJ1-4; 12 nucleotides match TRBD1. CDR3 size: 15 residues. Per the germline V gene, CDR1 is LGHDT and CDR2 is YNNKEL (reference sequence). J was trimmed by 7 bases and V by 3 bases; bases with no gene match: 3.

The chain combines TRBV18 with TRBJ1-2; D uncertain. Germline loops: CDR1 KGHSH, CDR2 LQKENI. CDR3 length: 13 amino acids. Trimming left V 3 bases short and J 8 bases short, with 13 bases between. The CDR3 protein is CASSPTERGGYTF. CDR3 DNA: TGTGCCAGCTCACCCACAGAAAGAGGAGGCTACACCTTC.